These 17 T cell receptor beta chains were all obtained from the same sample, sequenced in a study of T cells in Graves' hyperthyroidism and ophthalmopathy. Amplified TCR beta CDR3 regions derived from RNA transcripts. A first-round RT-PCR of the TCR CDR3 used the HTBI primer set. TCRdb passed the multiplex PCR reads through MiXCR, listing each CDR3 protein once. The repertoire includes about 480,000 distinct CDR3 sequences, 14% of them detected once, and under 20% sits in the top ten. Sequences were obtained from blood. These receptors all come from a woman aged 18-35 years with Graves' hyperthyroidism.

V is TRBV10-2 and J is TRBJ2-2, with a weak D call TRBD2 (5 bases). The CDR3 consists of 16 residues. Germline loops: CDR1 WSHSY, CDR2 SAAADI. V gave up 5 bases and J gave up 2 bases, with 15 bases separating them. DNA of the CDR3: TGCGCCAGCAGTCGGAGAGGGAGAACCAACACCGGGGAGCTGTTTTTT. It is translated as CASSRRGRTNTGELFF.

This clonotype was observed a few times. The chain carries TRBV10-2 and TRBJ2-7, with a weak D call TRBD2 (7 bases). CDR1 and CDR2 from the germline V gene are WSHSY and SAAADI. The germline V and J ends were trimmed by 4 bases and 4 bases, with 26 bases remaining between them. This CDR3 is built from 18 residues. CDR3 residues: CASSVLWGGGAFPYEQYV. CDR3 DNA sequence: TGCGCCAGCAGTGTACTTTGGGGAGGGGGAGCCTTTCCGTACGAGCAGTACGTC.

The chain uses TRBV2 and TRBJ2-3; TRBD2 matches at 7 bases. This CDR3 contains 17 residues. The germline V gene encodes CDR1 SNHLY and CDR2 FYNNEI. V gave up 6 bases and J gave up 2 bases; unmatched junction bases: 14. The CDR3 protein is CASRGEHEGLHTDTQYF. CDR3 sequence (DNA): TGTGCCAGCAGAGGAGAGCATGAGGGACTACACACAGATACGCAGTATTTT. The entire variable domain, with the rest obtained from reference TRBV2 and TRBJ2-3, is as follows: EPEVTQTPSHQVTQMGQEVILRCVPISNHLYFYWYRQILGQKVEFLVSFYNNEISEKSEIFDDQFSVERPDGSNFTLKIRSTKLEDSAMYFCASRGEHEGLHTDTQYFGPGTRLTVL.

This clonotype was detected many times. The CDR3 sequence: CASSLDYRNEQFF. In DNA form, the CDR3 reads TGTGCCAGCAGCTTAGACTACCGCAATGAGCAGTTCTTC. The chain carries TRBV11-2 and TRBJ2-1; D gene unclear. The CDR3 covers 13 residues. Trimming stripped 0 bases from V and 6 bases from J, with 6 bases between. Looked up from germline, CDR1 is SGHAT and CDR2 is FQNNGV.

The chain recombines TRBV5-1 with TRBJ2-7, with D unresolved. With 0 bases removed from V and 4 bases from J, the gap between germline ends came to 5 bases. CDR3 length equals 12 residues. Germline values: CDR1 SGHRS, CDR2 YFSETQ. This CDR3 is CASSLEGYEQYV. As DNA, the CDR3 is TGCGCCAGCAGCTTGGAGGGTTACGAGCAGTACGTC.

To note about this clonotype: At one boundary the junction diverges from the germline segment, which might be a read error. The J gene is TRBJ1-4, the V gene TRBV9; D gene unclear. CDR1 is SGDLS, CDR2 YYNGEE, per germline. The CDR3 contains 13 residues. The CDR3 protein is CVSRTDPDEKLFF. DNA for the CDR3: TGTGTCAGCAGGACGGATCCCGATGAAAAACTGTTTTTT.

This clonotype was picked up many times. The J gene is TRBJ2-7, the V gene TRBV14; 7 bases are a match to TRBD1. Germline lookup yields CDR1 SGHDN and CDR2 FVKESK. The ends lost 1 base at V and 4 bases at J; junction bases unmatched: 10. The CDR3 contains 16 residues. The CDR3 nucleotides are TGTGCCAGCAGCCAAGGACAGGGTGCTCGGATGTACGAGCAGTACTTC. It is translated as CASSQGQGARMYEQYF.

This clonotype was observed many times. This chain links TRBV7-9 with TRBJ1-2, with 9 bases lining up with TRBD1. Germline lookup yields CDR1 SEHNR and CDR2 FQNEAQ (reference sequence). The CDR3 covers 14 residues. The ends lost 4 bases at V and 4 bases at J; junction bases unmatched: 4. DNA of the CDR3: TGTGCCAGCAGCTGGGGGACAGGGATCTATGGCTACACCTTC. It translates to CASSWGTGIYGYTF.

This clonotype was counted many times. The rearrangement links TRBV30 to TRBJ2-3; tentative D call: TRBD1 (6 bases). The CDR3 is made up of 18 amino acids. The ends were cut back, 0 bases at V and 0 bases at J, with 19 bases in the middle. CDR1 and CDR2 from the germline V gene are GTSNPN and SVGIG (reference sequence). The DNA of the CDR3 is TGTGCCTGGAGTGTACGGGTGAGGGGGTGGGGCAGCACAGATACGCAGTATTTT. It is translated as CAWSVRVRGWGSTDTQYF.

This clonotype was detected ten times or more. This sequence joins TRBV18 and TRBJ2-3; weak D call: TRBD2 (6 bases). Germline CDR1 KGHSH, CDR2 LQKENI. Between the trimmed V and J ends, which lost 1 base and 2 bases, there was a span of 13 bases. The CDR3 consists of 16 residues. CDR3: CASSPRVAEYTDTQYF. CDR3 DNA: TGTGCCAGCTCACCACGGGTAGCGGAGTACACAGATACGCAGTATTTT.

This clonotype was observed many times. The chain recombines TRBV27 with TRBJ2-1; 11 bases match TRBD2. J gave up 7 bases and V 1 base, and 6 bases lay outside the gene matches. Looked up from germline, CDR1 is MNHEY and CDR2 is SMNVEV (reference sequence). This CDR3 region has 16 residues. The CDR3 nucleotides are TGTGCCAGCAGTTTATGGGGGACTAGCGGAGGAAATGAGCAGTTCTTC. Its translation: CASSLWGTSGGNEQFF.

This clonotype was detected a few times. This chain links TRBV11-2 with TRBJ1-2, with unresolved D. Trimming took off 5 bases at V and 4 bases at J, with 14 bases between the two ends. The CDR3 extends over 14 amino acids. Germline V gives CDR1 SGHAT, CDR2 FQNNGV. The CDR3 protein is CASSTTLKPYGYTF. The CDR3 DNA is TGTGCCAGCAGCACGACCCTAAAACCCTATGGCTACACCTTC.

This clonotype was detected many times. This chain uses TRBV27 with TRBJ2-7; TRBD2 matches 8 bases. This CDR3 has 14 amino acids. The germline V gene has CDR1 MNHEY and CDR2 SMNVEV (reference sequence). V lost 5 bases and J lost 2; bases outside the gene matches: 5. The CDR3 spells CASSLGLGAYEQYF. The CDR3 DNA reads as TGTGCCAGCAGTCTGGGACTAGGGGCCTACGAGCAGTACTTC.

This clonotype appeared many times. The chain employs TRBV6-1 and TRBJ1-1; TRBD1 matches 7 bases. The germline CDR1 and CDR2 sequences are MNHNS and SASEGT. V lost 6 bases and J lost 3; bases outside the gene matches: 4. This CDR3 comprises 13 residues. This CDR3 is CASRIDRDTEAFF. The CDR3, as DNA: TGTGCCAGCAGGATTGACAGGGACACTGAAGCTTTCTTT.

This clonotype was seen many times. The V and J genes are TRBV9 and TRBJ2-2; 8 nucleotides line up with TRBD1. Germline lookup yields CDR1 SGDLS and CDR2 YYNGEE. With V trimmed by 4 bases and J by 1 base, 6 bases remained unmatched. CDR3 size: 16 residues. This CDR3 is CASSFRQGRNTGELFF. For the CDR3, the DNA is TGTGCCAGCAGCTTCCGACAGGGGAGGAACACCGGGGAGCTGTTTTTT.

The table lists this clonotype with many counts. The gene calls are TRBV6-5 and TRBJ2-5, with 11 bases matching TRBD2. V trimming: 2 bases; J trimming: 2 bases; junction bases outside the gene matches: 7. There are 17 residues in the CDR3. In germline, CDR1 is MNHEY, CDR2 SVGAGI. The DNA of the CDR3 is TGTGCCAGCAGTTACCGATGGGGACTAGCGGTTCAAGAGACCCAGTACTTC. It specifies CASSYRWGLAVQETQYF.

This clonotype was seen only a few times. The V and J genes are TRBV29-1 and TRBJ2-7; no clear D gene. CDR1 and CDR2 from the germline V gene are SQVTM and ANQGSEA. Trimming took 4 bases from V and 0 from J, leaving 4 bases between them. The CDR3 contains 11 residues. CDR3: CSVGASYEQYF. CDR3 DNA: TGCAGCGTTGGCGCCTCCTACGAGCAGTACTTC.